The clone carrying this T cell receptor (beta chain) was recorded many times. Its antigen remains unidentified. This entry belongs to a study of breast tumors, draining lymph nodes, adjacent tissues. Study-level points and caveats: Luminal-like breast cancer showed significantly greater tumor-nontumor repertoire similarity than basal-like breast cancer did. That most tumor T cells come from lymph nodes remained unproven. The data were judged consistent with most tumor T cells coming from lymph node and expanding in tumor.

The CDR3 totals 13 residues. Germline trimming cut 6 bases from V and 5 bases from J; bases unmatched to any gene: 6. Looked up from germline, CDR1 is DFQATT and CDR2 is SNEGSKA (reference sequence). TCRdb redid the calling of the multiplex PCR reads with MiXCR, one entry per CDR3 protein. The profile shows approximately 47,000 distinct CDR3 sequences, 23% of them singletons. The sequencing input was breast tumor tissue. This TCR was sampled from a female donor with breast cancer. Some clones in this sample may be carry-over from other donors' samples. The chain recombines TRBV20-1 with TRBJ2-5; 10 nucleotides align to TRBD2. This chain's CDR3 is CSATSGIGETQYF. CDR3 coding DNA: TGCAGTGCAACTAGCGGGATCGGCGAGACCCAGTACTTC.